These T cell receptor beta chains were read from a single sample in a study of blood T cell repertoires in COVID-19. TCRdb's table, derived via immunoSEQ multiplex PCR, lists solely in-frame clones and lacks some. The table lists roughly 98,000 clones, approximately 92% of them singletons. Input material: peripheral blood. The receptor set was obtained from a woman in her fifties or sixties with active COVID-19. Both conserved end residues are part of each CDR3. D genes are given only for firm matches. Clone size is not always given. Where it is, it says once, few, many or a class for expanded clones.

clone_size	j_call	d_call	v_call	cdr3_nt	cdr3_aa
.	TRBJ2-5	.	TRBV7-9	TGTGCCAGCAGTCCGCGAGGCGGGGTCGTAGCAGAGACCCAGTACTTC	CASSPRGGVVAETQYF
.	TRBJ2-7	TRBD1	TRBV5-1	TGCGCCAGCAGCTCCGCGGGACAGGGTTACGAGCAGTACTTC	CASSSAGQGYEQYF
.	TRBJ1-2	.	TRBV10-1	TGCGCCAGCATGACGAAGACAGCTAACTATGGCTACACCTTC	CASMTKTANYGYTF
.	TRBJ2-7	TRBD1	TRBV4-3	TGCGCCAGCAGCCAAGATTGGACAGGGAGCTCCTACGAGCAGTACTTC	CASSQDWTGSSYEQYF
.	TRBJ2-7	.	TRBV28	TGTGCCAGCAGTCCGCACAAGAACACCTACGAGCAGTACTTC	CASSPHKNTYEQYF
once	TRBJ2-1	TRBD2	TRBV10-2	TGCGCCAGCAGTGGGGCGGGGGGGCTCGTCTATGAGCAGTTCTTC	CASSGAGGLVYEQFF
.	TRBJ2-1	TRBD1	TRBV24-1	TGTGCCACCAGTATAAATAGGCAGGGGGCCTACAATGAGCAGTTCTTC	CATSINRQGAYNEQFF
.	TRBJ2-3	TRBD1	TRBV19	TGTGCCAGTAGCGGGACAGGGGGTAGGGATACGCAGTATTTT	CASSGTGGRDTQYF
.	TRBJ1-6	.	TRBV14	TGTGCCAGCAGCCAGCTAGAAGGGAGGCGGTCACCCCTCCACTTT	CASSQLEGRRSPLHF
.	TRBJ1-1	.	TRBV30	TGTGCCTGGAGTGTAGGAGGGTGGAACACTGAAGCTTTCTTT	CAWSVGGWNTEAFF
.	TRBJ1-2	.	TRBV5-5	TGTGCCAGCAGCTTGCTGACGGGTAACTATGGCTACACCTTC	CASSLLTGNYGYTF
few	TRBJ1-5	TRBD1	TRBV5-4	TGTGCCAGCAGCGTCGACAGGGATCCAAGTCAGCCCCAGCATTTT	CASSVDRDPSQPQHF